The entry below gives a single T cell receptor (beta chain) sequence along with its context. The antigen it binds to is not known. The CDR3 extends 3 residues past the end of the read, so its final part is completed from the germline J gene. V is cut back by 4 bases and J by 0 bases, with 16 bases in the junction unmatched. The germline V gene provides CDR1 WSHSY and CDR2 SAAADI. The CDR3, cysteine through phenylalanine, is 20 amino acids long. The DNA has 51 bases, all within the CDR3, and is read from base 1. The immunoSEQ assay used multiplex PCR to amplify TCR beta CDR3 regions from an average of roughly 1.2 ug of genomic DNA per sample. The assay corrected primer bias using a complete synthetic TCR repertoire to establish an amplification baseline. Amplicons were sequenced on the Illumina platform. In the source study's methods: Sequence errors were corrected by clustering with frequency ratios and a modified nearest-neighbor algorithm, and the sequences were then analyzed in the immunoSEQ Analyzer using IMGT gene definitions. At each rarefaction depth, TCR richness and evenness were averaged across 20 rarefaction repeats, and any sample with fewer sequences than the depth was left out. Wilcoxon rank sum tests with FDR correction were used to compare relative abundances of V, D and J genes between the groups. An intraclass correlation of roughly 96% for TCR richness and an average of around 76% across 66 gene segments were obtained from the blinded duplicates. TCRdb holds this immuneACCESS table with in-frame rearrangements only. Some clones are missing; in checked studies, unresolved V genes explain under half, and the rest has no known cause. From that table come the V and J calls and clone size; the DNA was used to work out D and trimming. This sample's records show roughly 30,000 clones. Together, the top ten hold approximately 3% of the sample.

The sample comes from a study of T cells in women clearing cervical HPV infection (dated by TCRdb to 2017 to 2018). As for the study more broadly: The cases were about two dozen women with histologically confirmed HPV16-related CIN3 or worse, and 2 of those women had invasive cancers. Controls were 25 women whose single incident HPV16 infection cleared within 12 months without precancer or cancer developing. Case blood was taken at the visit when the lesion was first identified, whereas control blood was taken when infection was no longer detected. For cases, a median interval of roughly 150 days, with an interquartile range of about 80 to 200 days, was observed between lesion detection and blood sampling. Since only a few of the women had HLA typing available, the possibility that HLA type was acting as a confounder could not be ruled out. This exploratory proof-of-principle case-control study, nested within the Guanacaste HPV Natural History Study in Costa Rica, compared TCR repertoires among women with different cervical HPV16 outcomes. Cases were matched to controls by age within five years and by the year the sample was collected. A median age of approximately 31 years was observed in cases versus more than 37 in controls, and no significant differences in baseline characteristics were found. The parent cohort enrolled about 10,000 women aged 18 or older in Guanacaste, Costa Rica, in about 1992 to 1994 and followed the women for roughly seven years. Five blinded duplicates per group were added as quality controls, so that 60 or so samples were obtained: 50 or so participants and some 10 replicates. General study outcomes and caveats: CIN3+ cases had significantly higher TCR repertoire richness than controls across sequencing depths, but evenness did not differ between the groups. Random forest classifiers combining richness and V gene abundances distinguished cases from controls with an estimated AUC of 0.7 to 0.85. Because the number of T cells in each sample was unknown, differences in richness could reflect differing T-cell content rather than repertoire biology. Because of the cross-sectional design, the study could not determine whether the associations came before infection or resulted from infection, and neither effector/memory subsets nor HPV-specific T cells were isolated. TRBV6-7 relative abundance was lower in cases than in controls (approximately 0.11% versus 0.16%; Bonferroni P = 0.0008).

Every participant had a single incident cervical HPV16 infection, and prevalent HPV16 infections were excluded. Cervical HPV DNA was detected with MY09/MY11 PCR, and genotyping was done with dot-blot hybridization. Roughly 15 mL of heparinized blood was centrifuged, after which the buffy coat was aliquoted, frozen at -30 degrees C, and then stored at -80 degrees C. QIAGEN kits were used to extract genomic DNA from the buffy coat specimens. This TCR was recovered from a woman aged 18 to 75 with a cervical HPV16 infection that either progressed to CIN3+ or cleared (not recorded which). The sequenced sample was blood buffy coat. Recombination linked TRBV10-2 to TRBJ2-1, with TRBD2 identical over 9 junction bases. The sequenced CDR3 bases are TGCGCCAGCAGTGCGGGCGGGGGGGCGATTGTAGAGGACTCCTACAATGAG. Translated, this gives CASSAGGGAIVEDSYNE. The whole CDR3 sequence reads CASSAGGGAIVEDSYNEQFF.